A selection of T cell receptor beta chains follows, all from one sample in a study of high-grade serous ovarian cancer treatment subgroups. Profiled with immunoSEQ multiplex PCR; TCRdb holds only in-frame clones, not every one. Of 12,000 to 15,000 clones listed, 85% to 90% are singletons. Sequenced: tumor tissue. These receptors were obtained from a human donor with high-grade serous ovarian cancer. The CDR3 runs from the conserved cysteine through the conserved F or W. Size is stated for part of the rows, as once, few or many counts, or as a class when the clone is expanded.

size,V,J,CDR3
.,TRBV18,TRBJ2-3,CASSPGARTDTQYF
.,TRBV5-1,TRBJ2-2,CASGQGASGTGELFF
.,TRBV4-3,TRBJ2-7,CASSQGTGPQYEQYF
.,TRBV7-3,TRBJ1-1,CASSFRENTEAFF
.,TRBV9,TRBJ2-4,CASSVSSGNIQYF
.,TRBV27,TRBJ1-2,CASSLSGQVGGYTF
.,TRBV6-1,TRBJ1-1,CASSEASAGHTEAFF
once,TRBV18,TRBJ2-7,CASSPSPGYEQYF
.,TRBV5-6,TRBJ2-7,CASSSVPYEQYF
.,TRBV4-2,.,CASSQVGTGGDEQYF
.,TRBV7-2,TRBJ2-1,CASSPLAGFYNEQFF
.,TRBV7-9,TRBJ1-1,CASSLNRDSRTEAFF
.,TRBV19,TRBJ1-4,CASSDHRGEGLFF
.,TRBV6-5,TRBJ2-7,CASSYSGQAYYEQYF
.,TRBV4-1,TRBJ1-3,CASSLGSGNTIYF
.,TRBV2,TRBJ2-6,CASSEGANVLTF
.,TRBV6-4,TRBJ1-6,CASSDVAGNSPLHF
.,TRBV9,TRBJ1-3,CASSVTGELGNTIYF
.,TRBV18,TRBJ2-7,CASSRAGNRGRAASYEQYF
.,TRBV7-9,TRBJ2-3,CASSPPRSSTDTQYF
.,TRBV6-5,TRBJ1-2,CASRRTGGYYGYTF
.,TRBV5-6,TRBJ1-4,CASSLRTGGVNEKLFF
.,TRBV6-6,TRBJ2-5,CASSFEVGETQYF
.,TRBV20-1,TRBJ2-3,CSAILADTQYF
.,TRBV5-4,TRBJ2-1,CASSLETSGGAKFF
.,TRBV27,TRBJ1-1,CASGFEHRDEAFF
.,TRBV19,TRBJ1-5,CASSPGDLLNQPQHF
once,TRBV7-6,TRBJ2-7,CASSEAVSYEQYF
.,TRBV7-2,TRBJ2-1,CASSLTQGLSNEQFF
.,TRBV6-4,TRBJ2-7,CAGSDDWQVSSYEQYF
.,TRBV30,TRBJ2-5,CAWSEGQGGETQYF
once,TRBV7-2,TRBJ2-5,CASSLARGQETQYF